The following is a TCR beta chain sequence with its context. The germline V and J ends were trimmed by 8 bases and 5 bases, with 18 bases remaining between them. Looked up from germline, CDR1 is SNHLY and CDR2 is FYNNEI. This CDR3 comprises 14 residues. Data came from immunoSEQ multiplex PCR; TCRdb stores just in-frame clones and leaves some out. This sample has 39,000 or so clones, with 94% found just once. This sample is part of a study of T cell changes during pregnancy in multiple sclerosis. The TCR originated in a female donor with multiple sclerosis, enrolled in a pregnancy study. The V gene is TRBV2, the J gene TRBJ1-1; a weak D match, TRBD1 (6 bases). The sequences come from CD8+ T cells from peripheral blood mononuclear cells, collected in the third trimester of pregnancy. CDR3 DNA: TGTGCCAGCTGGGGTCCCGGACAGATAACTGAAGCTTTCTTT. Translated, it gives CASWGPGQITEAFF.